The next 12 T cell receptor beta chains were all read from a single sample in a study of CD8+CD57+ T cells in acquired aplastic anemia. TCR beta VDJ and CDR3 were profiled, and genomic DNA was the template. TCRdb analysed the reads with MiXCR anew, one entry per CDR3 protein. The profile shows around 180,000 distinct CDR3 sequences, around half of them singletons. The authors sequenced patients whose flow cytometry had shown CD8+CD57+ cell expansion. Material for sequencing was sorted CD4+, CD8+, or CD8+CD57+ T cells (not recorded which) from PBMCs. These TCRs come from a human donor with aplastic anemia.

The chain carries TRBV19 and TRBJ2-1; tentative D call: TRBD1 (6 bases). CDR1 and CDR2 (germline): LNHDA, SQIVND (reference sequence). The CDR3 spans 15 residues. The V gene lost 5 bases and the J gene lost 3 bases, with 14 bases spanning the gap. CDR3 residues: CASSFGQSFYNEQFF. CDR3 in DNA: TGTGCCAGTAGTTTCGGACAGAGCTTCTACAATGAGCAGTTCTTC.

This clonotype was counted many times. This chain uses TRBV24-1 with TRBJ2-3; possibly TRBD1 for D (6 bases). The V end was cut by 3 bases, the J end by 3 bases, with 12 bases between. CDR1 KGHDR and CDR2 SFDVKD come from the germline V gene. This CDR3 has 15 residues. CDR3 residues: CATSDGPGQTDTQYF. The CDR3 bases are TGTGCCACCAGTGATGGCCCGGGACAAACAGATACGCAGTATTTT.

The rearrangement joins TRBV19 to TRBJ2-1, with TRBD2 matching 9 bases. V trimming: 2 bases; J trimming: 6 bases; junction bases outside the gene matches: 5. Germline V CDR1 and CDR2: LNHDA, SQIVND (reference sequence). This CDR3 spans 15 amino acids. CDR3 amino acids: CASSIKAGGINEQFF. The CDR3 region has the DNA TGTGCCAGTAGTATAAAAGCGGGAGGTATCAATGAGCAGTTCTTC. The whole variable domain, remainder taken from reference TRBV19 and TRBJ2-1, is DGGITQSPKYLFRKEGQNVTLSCEQNLNHDAMYWYRQDPGQGLRLIYYSQIVNDFQKGDIAEGYSVSREKKESFPLTVTSAQKNPTAFYLCASSIKAGGINEQFFGPGTRLTVL.

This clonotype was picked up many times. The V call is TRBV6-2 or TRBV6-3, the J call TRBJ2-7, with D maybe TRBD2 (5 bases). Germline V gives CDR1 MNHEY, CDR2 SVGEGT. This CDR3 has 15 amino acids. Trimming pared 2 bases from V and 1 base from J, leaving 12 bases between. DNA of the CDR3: TGTGCCAGCAGTTACGATCGGCGGGCATCCTACGAGCAGTACTTC. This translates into CASSYDRRASYEQYF.

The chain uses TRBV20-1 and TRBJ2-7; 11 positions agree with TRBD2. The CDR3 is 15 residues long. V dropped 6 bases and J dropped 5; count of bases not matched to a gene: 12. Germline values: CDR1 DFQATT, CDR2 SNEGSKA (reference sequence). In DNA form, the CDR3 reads TGCAGTGCGAATAGCGGGAGGGCCATTTCCCACGAGCAGTACTTC. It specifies CSANSGRAISHEQYF.

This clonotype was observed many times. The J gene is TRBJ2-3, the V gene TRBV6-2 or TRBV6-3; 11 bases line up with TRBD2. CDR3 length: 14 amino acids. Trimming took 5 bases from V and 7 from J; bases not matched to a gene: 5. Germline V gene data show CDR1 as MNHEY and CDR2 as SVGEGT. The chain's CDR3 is CASSLAGGRYTQYF. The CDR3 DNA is TGTGCCAGCAGTCTAGCGGGGGGCAGGTATACGCAGTATTTT.

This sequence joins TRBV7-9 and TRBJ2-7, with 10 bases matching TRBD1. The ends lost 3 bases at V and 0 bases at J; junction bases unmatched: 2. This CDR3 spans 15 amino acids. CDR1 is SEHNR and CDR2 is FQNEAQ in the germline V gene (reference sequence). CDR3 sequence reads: CASSFGTGASYEQYF. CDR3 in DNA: TGTGCCAGCAGCTTCGGGACAGGGGCCTCCTACGAGCAGTACTTC. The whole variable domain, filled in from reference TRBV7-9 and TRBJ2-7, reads DTGVSQNPRHKITKRGQNVTFRCDPISEHNRLYWYRQTLGQGPEFLTYFQNEAQLEKSRLLSDRFSAERPKGSFSTLEIQRTEQGDSAMYLCASSFGTGASYEQYFGPGTRLTVT.

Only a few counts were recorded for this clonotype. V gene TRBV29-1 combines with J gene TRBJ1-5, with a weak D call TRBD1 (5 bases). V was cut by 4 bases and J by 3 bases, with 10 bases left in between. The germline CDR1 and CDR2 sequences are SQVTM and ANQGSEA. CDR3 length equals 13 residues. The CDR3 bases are TGCAGCGTTGGCAGGGAATACAATCAGCCCCAGCATTTT. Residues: CSVGREYNQPQHF.

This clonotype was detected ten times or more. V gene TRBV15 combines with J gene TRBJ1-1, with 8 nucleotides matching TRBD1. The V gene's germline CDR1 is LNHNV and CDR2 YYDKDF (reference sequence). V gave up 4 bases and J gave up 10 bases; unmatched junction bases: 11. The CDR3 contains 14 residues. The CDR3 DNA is TGTGCCACCAGCAAAGAAGGGACAGGCAGCCGAGCTTTCTTT. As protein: CATSKEGTGSRAFF.

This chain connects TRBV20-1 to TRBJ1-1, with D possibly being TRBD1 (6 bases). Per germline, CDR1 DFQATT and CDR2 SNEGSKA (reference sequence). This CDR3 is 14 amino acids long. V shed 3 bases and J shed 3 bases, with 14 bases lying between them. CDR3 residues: CSARPRGVYTEAFF. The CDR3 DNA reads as TGCAGTGCTAGGCCCAGGGGAGTGTACACTGAAGCTTTCTTT.

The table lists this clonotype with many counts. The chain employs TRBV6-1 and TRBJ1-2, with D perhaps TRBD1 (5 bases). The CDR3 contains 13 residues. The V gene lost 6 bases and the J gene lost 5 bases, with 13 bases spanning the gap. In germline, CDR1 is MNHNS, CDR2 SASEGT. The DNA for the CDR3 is TGTGCCAGCAGAAGGTACCAGGGATATGGCTACACCTTC. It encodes CASRRYQGYGYTF.

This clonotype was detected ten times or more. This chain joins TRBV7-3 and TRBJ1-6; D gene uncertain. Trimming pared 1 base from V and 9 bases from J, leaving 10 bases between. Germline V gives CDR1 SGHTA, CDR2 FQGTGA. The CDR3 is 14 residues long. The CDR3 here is CASSLKLGGSPLHF. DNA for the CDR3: TGTGCCAGCAGCTTAAAGCTGGGTGGTTCACCCCTCCACTTT.